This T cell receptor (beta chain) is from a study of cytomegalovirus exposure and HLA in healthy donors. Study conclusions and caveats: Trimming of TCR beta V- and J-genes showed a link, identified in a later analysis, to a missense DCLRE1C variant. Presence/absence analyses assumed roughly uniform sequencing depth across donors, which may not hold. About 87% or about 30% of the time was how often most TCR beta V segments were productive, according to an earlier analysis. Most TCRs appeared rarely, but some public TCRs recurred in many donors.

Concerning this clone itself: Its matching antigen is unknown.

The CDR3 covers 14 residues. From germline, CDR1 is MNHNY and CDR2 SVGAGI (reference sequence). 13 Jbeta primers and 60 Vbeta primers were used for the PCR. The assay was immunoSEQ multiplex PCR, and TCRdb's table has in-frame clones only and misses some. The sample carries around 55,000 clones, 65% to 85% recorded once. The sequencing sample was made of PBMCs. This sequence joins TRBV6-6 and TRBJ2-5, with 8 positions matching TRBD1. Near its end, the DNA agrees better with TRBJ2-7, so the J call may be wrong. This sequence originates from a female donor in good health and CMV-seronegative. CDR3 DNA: TGTGCCAGCAGCCCTCAGGGGGCAAGGGGCGAGCAGTACTTC. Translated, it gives CASSPQGARGEQYF.